The sequence of this TCR beta chain was determined in a study of T-cell memory formation after mild COVID-19. CDR3 size: 14 residues. V was pared by 5 bases and J by 10 bases, with 7 bases of the junction left unmatched. The germline V gene has CDR1 LGHDT and CDR2 YNNKEL (reference sequence). Findings of the study overall: Later expanders leaned CD4+, whereas clones that contracted between day 15 and 85 were balanced CD4/CD8.

cDNA libraries for TCR alpha and TCR beta, carrying sample barcodes and UMIs, came from 5'RACE with constant-segment primers. One entry per CDR3 protein results from TCRdb running MiXCR on the 5' RACE reads. The top ten hold more than 20% of the sample, which has about 260,000 distinct CDR3 sequences, around 15% seen once. Note on this clonotype: The antigen remains unidentified.

Material: PBMCs or a T cell subset sorted from them (not recorded which). The clonotype was recovered from a man aged 18 to 35 who had mild COVID-19 (a few samples of this study predate the infection). Cell type and time point are not known. The J gene is TRBJ2-1, the V gene TRBV3-1; 11 bases align to TRBD2. The CDR3 protein is CASSVAGGPHEQFF. CDR3 nucleotide sequence: TGTGCCAGCAGCGTAGCGGGGGGGCCCCACGAGCAGTTCTTC.